Below, 29 T cell receptor beta chains from the same sample are listed, as sequenced in a study of blood T cell repertoires in COVID-19. Data came from immunoSEQ multiplex PCR; TCRdb stores just in-frame clones and leaves some out. The sample records 350,000 to 450,000 clones, 80% to 95% being singletons. The material sequenced was PBMCs or T cells enriched from blood (not recorded which). The receptors were gathered from a woman aged 40 to 49 who had been exposed to COVID-19.

The chain uses TRBV19 and TRBJ1-5, with D uncertain. The CDR3 totals 15 residues. The V gene's germline CDR1 is LNHDA and CDR2 SQIVND (reference sequence). V shed 4 bases and J shed 4 bases, with 14 bases lying between them. The CDR3 DNA reads TGTGCCAGTAGTACTGGGAGACTAACTAATCAGCCCCAGCATTTT. This sequence encodes CASSTGRLTNQPQHF.

J is TRBJ2-1 and V is TRBV2; 8 positions agree with TRBD2. Trimming removed 8 bases from V and 2 bases from J; junction bases left unmatched: 5. The V gene's germline CDR1 is SNHLY and CDR2 FYNNEI. CDR3 size: 14 residues. CDR3 loop: CASQVGLAYNEQFF. The CDR3 coding sequence is TGTGCCAGCCAGGTGGGACTAGCCTACAATGAGCAGTTCTTC.

This clone was counted between two and nine times. The chain links TRBV7-2 to TRBJ1-3; 8 nucleotides align to TRBD1. The CDR3 sequence is 18 residues long. Germline V lookup: CDR1 SGHTA, CDR2 FQGNSA. The ends lost 1 base at V and 1 base at J; junction bases unmatched: 9. The CDR3 protein is CASSLGPDRGLSGNTIYF. The CDR3 nucleotides are TGTGCCAGCAGCTTAGGCCCAGACAGGGGTCTTTCTGGAAACACCATATATTTT.

This chain uses TRBV4-3 with TRBJ1-6; 10 bases agree with TRBD1. V was clipped by 1 base and J by 9 bases; unmatched bases: 3. The CDR3 spans 15 residues. The germline gives CDR1 LGHNA, CDR2 YSLEER. CDR3 in DNA: TGCGCCAGCAGCCAAGGGGACAGGGGACTTTCACCCCTCCACTTT. Residues: CASSQGDRGLSPLHF.

V gene TRBV6-5 combines with J gene TRBJ2-7; 12 positions match TRBD2. Per germline, CDR1 MNHEY and CDR2 SVGAGI. The CDR3 length is 15 residues. V dropped 2 bases and J dropped 7; count of bases not matched to a gene: 6. The chain's CDR3 is CASSYLAGGPGEQYF. DNA of the CDR3: TGTGCCAGCAGTTACCTAGCGGGAGGGCCGGGTGAGCAGTACTTC.

This chain joins TRBV7-9 and TRBJ2-3, with TRBD2 identical over 7 bases. The CDR3 runs 16 residues. Germline V CDR1 and CDR2: SEHNR, FQNEAQ (reference sequence). The trim removed 0 bases at V and 3 bases at J, leaving 6 bases unmatched. CDR3 protein: CASSLALREGTDTQYF. For the CDR3, the DNA is TGTGCCAGCAGCTTAGCCCTCAGGGAGGGGACAGATACGCAGTATTTT.

This clone has just one count. The genes are TRBV18 and TRBJ1-1, with 9 nucleotides matching TRBD1. The V gene end was trimmed by 2 bases and the J gene end by 5 bases; junction bases not matched to a gene: 3. CDR1 and CDR2 from the germline V gene are KGHSH and LQKENI. CDR3 length: 14 residues. In DNA form, the CDR3 reads TGTGCCAGCTCACCAGGACAGGGGAAAACTGAAGCTTTCTTT. This translates into CASSPGQGKTEAFF.

The V and J genes are TRBV30 and TRBJ1-5; perhaps TRBD1 as D (6 bases). The germline CDR1 and CDR2 sequences are GTSNPN and SVGIG (reference sequence). The CDR3 contains 15 residues. Trimming pared 3 bases from V and 0 bases from J, leaving 12 bases between. The CDR3 loop is CAWSRTANSNQPQHF. DNA for the CDR3: TGTGCCTGGAGCAGGACAGCTAATAGCAATCAGCCCCAGCATTTT.

The V gene is TRBV15, the J gene TRBJ1-2; TRBD1 matches at 7 bases. This CDR3 has 15 amino acids. The ends lost 2 bases at V and 8 bases at J; junction bases unmatched: 11. Germline loops: CDR1 LNHNV, CDR2 YYDKDF (reference sequence). The CDR3 DNA sequence: TGTGCCACCAGCAGACTATGGACAGGTTCAGCGGGCTACACCTTC. It specifies CATSRLWTGSAGYTF. The full variable domain, its missing parts supplied by reference TRBV15 and TRBJ1-2, is DAMVIQNPRYQVTQFGKPVTLSCSQTLNHNVMYWYQQKSSQAPKLLFHYYDKDFNNEADTPDNFQSRRPNTSFCFLDIRSPGLGDTAMYLCATSRLWTGSAGYTFGSGTRLTVV.

This chain uses TRBV7-2 with TRBJ1-2; 10 bases line up with TRBD1. The junction had 15 bases not matched to a gene; V was cut back by 2 bases and J by 6 bases. Germline V lookup: CDR1 SGHTA, CDR2 FQGNSA. The CDR3 sequence is 18 residues long. CDR3 amino acids: CASSLRPAGDRGENGYTF. For the CDR3, the DNA is TGTGCCAGCAGCTTACGCCCGGCGGGGGACAGGGGAGAGAATGGCTACACCTTC. The variable domain in full, with the rest retrieved from reference TRBV7-2 and TRBJ1-2, is GAGVSQSPSNKVTEKGKDVELRCDPISGHTALYWYRQSLGQGLEFLIYFQGNSAPDKSGLPSDRFSAERTGGSVSTLTIQRTQQEDSAVYLCASSLRPAGDRGENGYTFGSGTRLTVV.

The rearrangement joins TRBV14 to TRBJ1-1; D call uncertain. CDR1 SGHDN and CDR2 FVKESK come from the germline V gene. This CDR3 is built from 17 residues. The V and J ends lost 1 base and 1 base respectively, with 16 bases between them. The CDR3 sequence: CASSQGSGIGGNTEAFF. The CDR3 region has the DNA TGTGCCAGCAGCCAAGGTTCGGGGATAGGAGGGAACACTGAAGCTTTCTTT.

V and J are TRBV25-1 and TRBJ2-1; perhaps TRBD1 as D (7 bases). The V gene's germline CDR1 is MGHDK and CDR2 SYGVNS. The CDR3 runs 15 residues. V lost 8 bases, J lost 5 bases, and 19 bases lay in between. The CDR3 sequence: CASVASGGLHNEQFF. In nucleotides, the CDR3 is TGTGCCAGCGTAGCCTCAGGGGGACTTCACAATGAGCAGTTCTTC.

This chain joins TRBV5-1 and TRBJ2-1, with D possibly being TRBD2 (5 bases). This CDR3 region has 14 residues. In germline, CDR1 is SGHRS, CDR2 YFSETQ. Trimming took off 0 bases at V and 8 bases at J, with 12 bases between the two ends. The CDR3 loop reads CASSLGPTRDEQFF. The CDR3 DNA reads TGCGCCAGCAGCTTGGGCCCCACTAGGGATGAGCAGTTCTTC.

This clone is a singleton in its sample. The chain employs TRBV14 and TRBJ2-3; a weak D match, TRBD2 (6 bases). CDR3 size: 13 residues. The V and J ends lost 4 bases and 10 bases respectively, with 15 bases between them. CDR1 is SGHDN, CDR2 FVKESK, per germline. For the CDR3, the DNA is TGTGCCAGCAGCCCTACGGGAGTTGCTTCGCAGTATTTT. It yields the protein CASSPTGVASQYF.

The chain uses TRBV24-1 and TRBJ2-1; possible D gene TRBD1, 6 bases. Germline lookup yields CDR1 KGHDR and CDR2 SFDVKD. The ends were cut back, 4 bases at V and 9 bases at J, with 12 bases in the middle. This CDR3 spans 13 amino acids. CDR3 bases: TGTGCCACCAGTGACCACCAGGGGCGTGAGCAGTTCTTC. This translates into CATSDHQGREQFF.

The chain links TRBV15 to TRBJ2-7; unclear D gene. This CDR3 has 16 residues. The V gene lost 0 bases and the J gene lost 3 bases, with 15 bases spanning the gap. CDR1 and CDR2 (germline): LNHNV, YYDKDF (reference sequence). CDR3 loop: CATSRDVISSLYEQYF. The CDR3 DNA reads TGTGCCACCAGCAGAGATGTGATTAGCTCACTCTACGAGCAGTACTTC.

The J gene is TRBJ1-2, the V gene TRBV7-9; D is unclear. CDR1 is SEHNR, CDR2 FQNEAQ, per germline (reference sequence). Trimming removed 3 bases at V and 8 bases at J, with 13 bases between. The CDR3 runs 13 residues. CDR3: CASSFDIGGGYTF. The CDR3 DNA reads TGTGCCAGCAGCTTCGACATTGGAGGGGGCTACACCTTC.

The chain couples TRBV6-6 to TRBJ1-5; a weak D match, TRBD1 (5 bases). CDR1 MNHNY and CDR2 SVGAGI come from the germline V gene (reference sequence). V was shortened by 2 bases and J by 5 bases, with 10 bases between the two germline ends. CDR3 length: 14 amino acids. CDR3 region: CASSYQTADQPQHF. DNA for the CDR3: TGTGCCAGCAGTTACCAGACAGCAGATCAGCCCCAGCATTTT.

This chain joins TRBV9 and TRBJ2-2, with D perhaps matching TRBD1 (6 bases). The CDR3 extends over 16 amino acids. V dropped 0 bases and J dropped 3 bases, with 12 bases sitting between them. The germline gives CDR1 SGDLS, CDR2 YYNGEE. The DNA of the CDR3 is TGTGCCAGCAGCGTAGCTCCACAGGGTTACACCGGGGAGCTGTTTTTT. It specifies CASSVAPQGYTGELFF.

V usage is TRBV24-1 and J usage is TRBJ2-5; 7 bases fit TRBD1. Germline V gives CDR1 KGHDR, CDR2 SFDVKD. The CDR3 length is 17 residues. J gave up 2 bases and V 3 bases, and 11 bases lay outside the gene matches. CDR3 nucleotides: TGTGCCACCAGTGATCCGCGGACAGGATGGTATCAAGAGACCCAGTACTTC. Residues: CATSDPRTGWYQETQYF.

The rearrangement links TRBV13 to TRBJ1-2; 7 bases map to TRBD1. The CDR3 loop spans 17 amino acids. Germline-derived CDR1 and CDR2 are PRHDT and FYEKMQ (reference sequence). The V segment lost 4 bases and the J segment 1 base; nucleotides outside the gene matches: 12. The CDR3 DNA reads TGTGCCAGCAGCTCCGAGGATGGGGGACAGCTTAACTATGGCTACACCTTC. Amino acids: CASSSEDGGQLNYGYTF.

The chain couples TRBV19 to TRBJ2-2, with D possibly matching TRBD1 (5 bases). Trimming stripped 7 bases from V and 2 bases from J, with 14 bases between. There are 15 residues in the CDR3. Looked up from germline, CDR1 is LNHDA and CDR2 is SQIVND (reference sequence). The chain's CDR3 is CASKVGHLNTGELFF. The CDR3 nucleotides are TGTGCCAGTAAGGTTGGACATTTAAACACCGGGGAGCTGTTTTTT.

This chain joins TRBV10-3 and TRBJ1-2, with 7 bases lining up with TRBD1. This CDR3 has 14 amino acids. V was clipped by 4 bases and J by 3 bases; unmatched bases: 5. Germline V gene sequence: CDR1 ENHRY, CDR2 SYGVKD. The CDR3 nucleotides are TGTGCCATCAGTGCAACCGGGACAGACTATGGCTACACCTTC. Protein: CAISATGTDYGYTF.

The gene calls are TRBV5-1 and TRBJ1-6, with D maybe TRBD1 (5 bases). V was shortened by 4 bases and J by 10 bases, with 15 bases between the two germline ends. CDR3 size: 14 residues. CDR1 is SGHRS, CDR2 YFSETQ, per germline. CDR3 coding DNA: TGCGCCAGCAGCCAGGGTGAAGACTGGTCACCCCTCCACTTT. It encodes CASSQGEDWSPLHF.

This chain joins TRBV5-1 and TRBJ2-3, with D tentatively TRBD2 (6 bases). The germline CDR1 and CDR2 sequences are SGHRS and YFSETQ. The CDR3 length is 16 residues. V shed 4 bases and J shed 0 bases, with 15 bases lying between them. The DNA of the CDR3 is TGCGCCAGCAGCCCTACGCGGGGAGCTAGCACAGATACGCAGTATTTT. Amino acid sequence: CASSPTRGASTDTQYF.

The table lists this clone with a count of one. CDR3 in DNA: TGTGCCAGCAGCTTAAGCTCATTGGGGGGTGATACGCAGTATTTT. Translation: CASSLSSLGGDTQYF. J is TRBJ2-3 and V is TRBV7-3, with a tentative D call TRBD2 (6 bases). V was shortened by 1 base and J by 6 bases, with 14 bases between the two germline ends. From germline, CDR1 is SGHTA and CDR2 FQGTGA. The CDR3 sequence is 15 residues long. Complete variable domain (other parts from reference TRBV7-3 and TRBJ2-3): GAGVSQTPSNKVTEKGKYVELRCDPISGHTALYWYRQSLGQGPEFLIYFQGTGAADDSGLPNDRFFAVRPEGSVSTLKIQRTERGDSAVYLCASSLSSLGGDTQYFGPGTRLTVL.

This chain joins TRBV27 and TRBJ2-7, with D maybe TRBD2 (5 bases). The ends were cut back, 6 bases at V and 1 base at J, with 19 bases in the middle. CDR1 is MNHEY, CDR2 SMNVEV, per germline (reference sequence). The length of the CDR3 is 16 residues. The CDR3 spells CASRLPGSGPSYEQYF. The CDR3 region has the DNA TGTGCCAGCAGACTGCCGGGGAGCGGCCCATCCTACGAGCAGTACTTC.

The rearrangement links TRBV10-2 to TRBJ2-4; TRBD2 might be the D (5 bases). This CDR3 has 13 amino acids. V lost 6 bases to trimming and J lost 6 bases, with 12 bases between them. Germline loops: CDR1 WSHSY, CDR2 SAAADI. The CDR3 loop is CASRAGGPNIQYF. The CDR3 DNA sequence: TGCGCCAGCAGGGCCGGAGGACCAAACATTCAGTACTTC.

This chain links TRBV3-1 (or the pseudogene TRBV3-2) with TRBJ1-6, with D unresolved. The CDR3 has 14 amino acids. V dropped 0 bases and J dropped 5 bases, with 5 bases sitting between them. CDR1 LGHDT and CDR2 YNNKEL come from the germline V gene (reference sequence). Here the CDR3 reads CASSQDRDNSPLHF. The CDR3 DNA reads as TGTGCCAGCAGCCAAGACCGGGATAATTCACCCCTCCACTTT.